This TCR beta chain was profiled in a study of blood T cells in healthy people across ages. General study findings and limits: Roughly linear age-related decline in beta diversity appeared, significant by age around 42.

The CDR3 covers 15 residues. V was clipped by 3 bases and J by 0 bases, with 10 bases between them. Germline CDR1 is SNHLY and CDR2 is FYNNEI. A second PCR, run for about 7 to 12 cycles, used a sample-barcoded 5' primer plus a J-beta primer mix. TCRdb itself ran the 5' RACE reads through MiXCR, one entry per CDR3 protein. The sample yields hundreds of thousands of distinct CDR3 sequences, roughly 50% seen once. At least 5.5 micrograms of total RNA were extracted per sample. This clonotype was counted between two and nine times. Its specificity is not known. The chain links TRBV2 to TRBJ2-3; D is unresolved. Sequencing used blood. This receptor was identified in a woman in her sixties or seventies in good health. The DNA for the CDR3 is TGTGCCAGCAGTGAGAGTCCGACCAGCACAGATACGCAGTATTTT. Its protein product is CASSESPTSTDTQYF. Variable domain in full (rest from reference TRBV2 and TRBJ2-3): EPEVTQTPSHQVTQMGQEVILRCVPISNHLYFYWYRQILGQKVEFLVSFYNNEISEKSEIFDDQFSVERPDGSNFTLKIRSTKLEDSAMYFCASSESPTSTDTQYFGPGTRLTVL.